One sample yielded the 28 T cell receptor beta chains listed below, sequenced in a study of T cell clonotyping in hematopoietic cell transplantation. This table comes from immunoSEQ multiplex PCR, and its TCRdb copy is limited to in-frame clones, with some not included. Altogether roughly 12,000 clones are present, around 50% being singletons, with the ten largest covering approximately 11%. The sequenced material came from peripheral blood mononuclear cells. These receptors all come from a man aged 50 to 60 in good health. Some clones in this sample may be carry-over from other donors' samples.

CDR3 coding DNA: TGTGCCAGCAGCTTAACAGGGTACGGCAATCAGCCCCAGCATTTT. It is translated as CASSLTGYGNQPQHF. The V call is TRBV11-2, the J call TRBJ1-5; TRBD1 is a possible D gene (6 bases). Germline V gene lookup returns CDR1 SGHAT and CDR2 FQNNGV. V was pared by 2 bases and J by 2 bases, with 10 bases between. The CDR3 has 15 amino acids.

The table lists this clone with a few counts. V and J are TRBV7-2 and TRBJ1-5; no clear D gene. The CDR3 has 14 amino acids. The germline V gene has CDR1 SGHTA and CDR2 FQGNSA. V lost 4 bases to trimming and J lost 1 base, with 8 bases between them. DNA for the CDR3: TGTGCCAGCAGCTCCTTGGACAGCAATCAGCCCCAGCATTTT. Translating it yields CASSSLDSNQPQHF.

The chain couples TRBV30 to TRBJ2-2, with 8 bases matching TRBD1. The CDR3 totals 16 residues. CDR1 is GTSNPN, CDR2 SVGIG, per germline (reference sequence). Trimming removed 4 bases from V and 0 bases from J; junction bases left unmatched: 7. The DNA for the CDR3 is TGTGCCTGGATCAGGGGGCCTTCGCCGAACACCGGGGAGCTGTTTTTT. Translation: CAWIRGPSPNTGELFF. The full variable domain, its missing parts supplied by reference TRBV30 and TRBJ2-2, is SQTIHQWPATLVQPVGSPLSLECTVEGTSNPNLYWYRQAAGRGLQLLFYSVGIGQISSEVPQNLSASRPQDRQFILSSKKLLLSDSGFYLCAWIRGPSPNTGELFFGEGSRLTVL.

The rearrangement joins TRBV7-2 to TRBJ1-2; 7 bases agree with TRBD1. CDR1 SGHTA and CDR2 FQGNSA come from the germline V gene. With 3 bases clipped from V and 6 bases from J, the junction kept 4 bases outside the gene matches. The CDR3 has 13 residues. The chain's CDR3 is CASSLRDSHGYTF. The CDR3 coding sequence is TGTGCCAGCAGCTTGCGGGACAGTCATGGCTACACCTTC.

This chain links TRBV30 with TRBJ2-1; possible D gene TRBD1, 6 bases. Germline V gene data show CDR1 as GTSNPN and CDR2 as SVGIG (reference sequence). The CDR3 length is 13 residues. With 6 bases removed from V and 6 bases from J, the gap between germline ends came to 15 bases. The CDR3 loop is CACSPVGGNEQFF. CDR3 sequence (DNA): TGTGCCTGCAGCCCAGTAGGGGGCAATGAGCAGTTCTTC.

This chain links TRBV5-1 with TRBJ1-1; D is unclear. CDR1 and CDR2 from the germline V gene are SGHRS and YFSETQ. This CDR3 has 13 residues. Trimming stripped 0 bases from V and 4 bases from J, with 7 bases between. The CDR3 loop is CASSLEEFTEAFF. CDR3 bases: TGCGCCAGCAGCTTGGAAGAGTTCACTGAAGCTTTCTTT.

The rearrangement links TRBV14 to TRBJ1-2, with 7 bases lining up with TRBD1. Trimming at V came to 0 bases and at J to 7 bases, leaving 14 bases not matched to a gene. The CDR3 sequence is 17 residues long. The germline gives CDR1 SGHDN, CDR2 FVKESK. DNA for the CDR3: TGTGCCAGCAGCCAAGAAGGAACAGGGGCAGTAAGAGGTGGCTACACCTTC. This gives the protein CASSQEGTGAVRGGYTF.

V gene TRBV29-1 combines with J gene TRBJ1-5; possibly TRBD1 for D (6 bases). The germline V and J ends were trimmed by 4 bases and 6 bases, with 10 bases remaining between them. The CDR3 is 12 residues long. The germline CDR1 and CDR2 sequences are SQVTM and ANQGSEA. DNA for the CDR3: TGCAGCGTTGGAGGGGGGGGTCAGCCCCAGCATTTT. It codes for CSVGGGGQPQHF.

The chain recombines TRBV30 with TRBJ2-7; 9 positions match TRBD1. Germline CDR1 reads GTSNPN; CDR2 reads SVGIG (reference sequence). The CDR3 covers 11 residues. V lost 8 bases to trimming and J lost 6 bases; unmatched junction nucleotides: 5. The CDR3 coding sequence is TGTGCCGGGGGGACAGGGACCGAGCAGTACTTC. Its translation: CAGGTGTEQYF.

The genes are TRBV14 and TRBJ2-7, with 7 nucleotides matching TRBD2. The CDR3 runs to 14 residues. Trimming cost V 9 bases and J 2 bases; bases outside gene matches: 10. The germline CDR1 and CDR2 sequences are SGHDN and FVKESK. The CDR3 protein is CARGPGGVAYEQYF. The CDR3 bases are TGTGCCAGAGGACCTGGGGGGGTTGCCTACGAGCAGTACTTC.

The gene calls are TRBV30 and TRBJ1-1, with D perhaps TRBD1 (5 bases). Trimming pared 6 bases from V and 5 bases from J, leaving 16 bases between. This CDR3 region has 13 residues. Germline V gene sequence: CDR1 GTSNPN, CDR2 SVGIG (reference sequence). The CDR3 sequence is CACGAGGLTEAFF. In DNA form, the CDR3 reads TGTGCCTGTGGTGCGGGGGGTCTGACTGAAGCTTTCTTT.

This chain uses TRBV2 with TRBJ2-7; D may be TRBD2 (6 bases). In germline, CDR1 is SNHLY, CDR2 FYNNEI. The length of the CDR3 is 12 residues. V lost 7 bases and J 9 bases, leaving 16 bases between the germline ends. The CDR3 bases are TGTGCCAGCACTCGGGACTCTTCTCGGCAGTACTTC. Translated, it gives CASTRDSSRQYF.

This rearrangement joins TRBV9 to TRBJ1-2; D may be TRBD1 (5 bases). The V and J ends lost 0 bases and 5 bases respectively, with 14 bases between them. CDR1 is SGDLS, CDR2 YYNGEE, per germline. This CDR3 region has 15 residues. CDR3 nucleotide sequence: TGTGCCAGCAGCGTAGGAGGGGACTCATCTTATGGCTACACCTTC. It codes for CASSVGGDSSYGYTF. The full variable domain, with the rest looked up from reference TRBV9 and TRBJ1-2, is DSGVTQTPKHLITATGQRVTLRCSPRSGDLSVYWYQQSLDQGLQFLIQYYNGEERAKGNILERFSAQQFPDLHSELNLSSLELGDSALYFCASSVGGDSSYGYTFGSGTRLTVV.

This chain links TRBV6-6 with TRBJ2-1; no clear D gene. The CDR3 consists of 13 residues. Germline V gives CDR1 MNHNY, CDR2 SVGAGI (reference sequence). The ends were cut back, 5 bases at V and 0 bases at J, with 5 bases in the middle. The CDR3 loop reads CASSVASYNEQFF. The CDR3 DNA reads as TGTGCCAGCAGTGTAGCCTCCTACAATGAGCAGTTCTTC.

The J gene is TRBJ2-7, the V gene TRBV27, with D possibly called TRBD1 or TRBD2 (5 bases each). Germline V lookup: CDR1 MNHEY, CDR2 SMNVEV (reference sequence). The V end was cut by 6 bases, the J end by 1 base, with 16 bases between. The CDR3 sequence is 15 residues long. The CDR3 reads CASRALGTSSYEQYF. CDR3 sequence (DNA): TGTGCCAGCAGAGCCCTCGGGACCTCGTCCTACGAGCAGTACTTC.

In this sample, this clone is medium-sized. The CDR3 DNA is TGTGCCACCCAACTCGGGGGCTCCTACGAGCAGTACTTC. Protein sequence: CATQLGGSYEQYF. The chain joins TRBV19 to TRBJ2-7, with TRBD2 as a possible D gene (6 bases). The V gene's germline CDR1 is LNHDA and CDR2 SQIVND (reference sequence). Trimming shortened V by 10 bases and J by 0 bases, and 13 bases separated the two germline ends. This CDR3 has 13 residues.

This clone showed up just a few times. The chain recombines TRBV19 with TRBJ1-1; TRBD1 aligns across 7 bases. J was trimmed by 0 bases and V by 8 bases; bases with no gene match: 3. CDR1 and CDR2 (germline): LNHDA, SQIVND (reference sequence). There are 13 residues in the CDR3. CDR3 protein: CASEGQMNTEAFF. DNA for the CDR3: TGTGCCAGTGAGGGACAGATGAACACTGAAGCTTTCTTT.

The count of this clone is one. This chain uses TRBV29-1 with TRBJ2-1; D remains unclear. This CDR3 is 13 amino acids long. Germline V gives CDR1 SQVTM, CDR2 ANQGSEA. Trimming removed 3 bases from V and 7 bases from J, with 13 bases in between. The CDR3 here is CSVEVMPGNEQFF. DNA of the CDR3: TGCAGCGTTGAGGTTATGCCTGGGAATGAGCAGTTCTTC.

The CDR3: CASSVVLGGELFF. The CDR3 DNA reads as TGTGCCAGCAGCGTAGTCCTCGGCGGGGAGCTGTTTTTT. This sequence joins TRBV9 and TRBJ2-2; D unclear. The germline V and J ends were trimmed by 0 bases and 7 bases, with 7 bases remaining between them. CDR1 is SGDLS and CDR2 is YYNGEE in the germline V gene. This CDR3 spans 13 amino acids.

The chain links TRBV28 to TRBJ1-4; D is unresolved. Germline CDR1 and CDR2: MDHEN and SYDVKM. CDR3 length equals 11 residues. V was pared by 2 bases and J by 6 bases, with 1 base between. DNA of the CDR3: TGTGCCAGCAGTTTAGATGAAAAACTGTTTTTT. It codes for CASSLDEKLFF. Complete variable domain (other parts from reference TRBV28 and TRBJ1-4): DVKVTQSSRYLVKRTGEKVFLECVQDMDHENMFWYRQDPGLGLRLIYFSYDVKMKEKGDIPEGYSVSREKKERFSLILESASTNQTSMYLCASSLDEKLFFGSGTQLSVL.

This clone was counted a few times. This chain joins TRBV30 and TRBJ1-3; D not resolved. V lost 3 bases to trimming and J lost 0 bases, with 6 bases between them. The V gene's germline CDR1 is GTSNPN and CDR2 SVGIG (reference sequence). The CDR3 runs 13 residues. The CDR3 protein is CAWRVYSGNTIYF. As DNA, the CDR3 is TGTGCCTGGAGAGTCTACTCTGGAAACACCATATATTTT. Complete variable domain (other parts from reference TRBV30 and TRBJ1-3): SQTIHQWPATLVQPVGSPLSLECTVEGTSNPNLYWYRQAAGRGLQLLFYSVGIGQISSEVPQNLSASRPQDRQFILSSKKLLLSDSGFYLCAWRVYSGNTIYFGEGSWLTVV.

The CDR3 reads CASSLGALYEQYF. The CDR3 DNA sequence: TGTGCCAGCAGTTTAGGGGCCTTGTACGAGCAGTACTTC. The rearrangement joins TRBV27 to TRBJ2-7, with D possibly TRBD1 on 5 matching bases. CDR1 MNHEY and CDR2 SMNVEV come from the germline V gene (reference sequence). V was cut by 2 bases and J by 4 bases, with 9 bases left in between. CDR3 length equals 13 residues.

The chain has TRBV4-1 and TRBJ1-1, with D perhaps TRBD1 (6 bases). V was shortened by 2 bases and J by 1 base, with 14 bases between the two germline ends. The germline CDR1 and CDR2 sequences are MGHRA and YSYEKL. The CDR3 extends over 16 amino acids. CDR3 DNA: TGCGCCAGCAGCCAATTTCACCAACAGGGGAACACTGAAGCTTTCTTT. Protein product: CASSQFHQQGNTEAFF.

This clone was counted between two and nine times. The J gene is TRBJ2-7, the V gene TRBV29-1, with D possibly TRBD2 on 6 matching bases. V was shortened by 8 bases and J by 4 bases, with 15 bases between the two germline ends. The germline V gene has CDR1 SQVTM and CDR2 ANQGSEA. This CDR3 comprises 12 residues. This CDR3 reads CSIGIAEYEQYF. The CDR3 region has the DNA TGCAGCATTGGAATAGCGGAGTACGAGCAGTACTTC.

This clone has more than one count but fewer than ten. V is TRBV28 and J is TRBJ1-4, with D perhaps TRBD1 (5 bases). Trimming removed 8 bases at V and 0 bases at J, with 10 bases between. The CDR3 has 14 residues. Germline CDR1 reads MDHEN; CDR2 reads SYDVKM. The CDR3 coding sequence is TGTGCCAGCGGTGGACAAGCAACTAATGAAAAACTGTTTTTT. It specifies CASGGQATNEKLFF.

The rearrangement links TRBV30 to TRBJ2-7, with 13 bases matching TRBD2. Germline CDR1 and CDR2: GTSNPN and SVGIG (reference sequence). The CDR3 consists of 16 residues. V trimming: 4 bases; J trimming: 3 bases; junction bases outside the gene matches: 9. CDR3 amino acids: CAWNRGTSGALYEQYF. CDR3 bases: TGTGCCTGGAATCGGGGGACTAGCGGGGCCCTCTACGAGCAGTACTTC.

This sequence joins TRBV30 and TRBJ2-6; 11 bases are a match to TRBD2. V lost 2 bases to trimming and J lost 3 bases; unmatched junction nucleotides: 6. The CDR3 runs 17 residues. Germline V gene sequence: CDR1 GTSNPN, CDR2 SVGIG (reference sequence). The CDR3 DNA reads TGTGCCTGGAGTTATACTAGCGGGAGCCGTGGGGCCAACGTCCTGACTTTC. It encodes CAWSYTSGSRGANVLTF.

The chain employs TRBV30 and TRBJ1-2, with a weak D call TRBD1 (6 bases). CDR3 length: 14 amino acids. V was clipped by 0 bases and J by 6 bases, with 14 bases between them. From germline, CDR1 is GTSNPN and CDR2 SVGIG (reference sequence). The CDR3 is CAWSVGQGHNGYTF. CDR3 nucleotides: TGTGCCTGGAGTGTGGGTCAGGGACATAATGGCTACACCTTC.